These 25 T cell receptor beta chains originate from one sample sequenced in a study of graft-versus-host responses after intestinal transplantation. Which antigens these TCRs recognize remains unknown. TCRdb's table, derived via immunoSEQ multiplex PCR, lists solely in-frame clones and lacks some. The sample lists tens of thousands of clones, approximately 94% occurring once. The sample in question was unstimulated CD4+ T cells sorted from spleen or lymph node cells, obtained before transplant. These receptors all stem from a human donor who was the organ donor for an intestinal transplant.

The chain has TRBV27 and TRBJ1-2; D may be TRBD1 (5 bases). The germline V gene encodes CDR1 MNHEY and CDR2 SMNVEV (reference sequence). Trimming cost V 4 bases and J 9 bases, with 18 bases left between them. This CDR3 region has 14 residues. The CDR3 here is CASSWAGSGQSYTF. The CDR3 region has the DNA TGTGCCAGCAGTTGGGCTGGGTCCGGACAAAGCTACACCTTC.

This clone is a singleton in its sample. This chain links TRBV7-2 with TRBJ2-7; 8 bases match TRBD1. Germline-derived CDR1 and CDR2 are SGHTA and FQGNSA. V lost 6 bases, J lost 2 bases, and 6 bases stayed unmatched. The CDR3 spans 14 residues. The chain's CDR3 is CASSKQDRAYEQYF. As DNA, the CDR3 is TGTGCCAGCAGTAAACAGGACAGGGCCTACGAGCAGTACTTC.

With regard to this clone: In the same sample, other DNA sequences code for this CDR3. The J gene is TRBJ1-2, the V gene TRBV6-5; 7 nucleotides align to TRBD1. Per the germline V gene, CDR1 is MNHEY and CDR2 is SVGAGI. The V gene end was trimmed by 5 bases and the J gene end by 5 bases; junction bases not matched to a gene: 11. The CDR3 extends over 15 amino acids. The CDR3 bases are TGTGCCAGCAGTGGAAGACAGGGAGAGGGTTATGGCTACACCTTC. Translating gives CASSGRQGEGYGYTF.

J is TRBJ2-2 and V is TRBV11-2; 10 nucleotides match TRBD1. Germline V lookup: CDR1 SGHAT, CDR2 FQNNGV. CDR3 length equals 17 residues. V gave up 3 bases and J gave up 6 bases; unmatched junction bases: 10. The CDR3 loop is CASSFESGTGESGELFF. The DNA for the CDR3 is TGTGCCAGCAGCTTCGAATCCGGGACAGGGGAGTCCGGGGAGCTGTTTTTT.

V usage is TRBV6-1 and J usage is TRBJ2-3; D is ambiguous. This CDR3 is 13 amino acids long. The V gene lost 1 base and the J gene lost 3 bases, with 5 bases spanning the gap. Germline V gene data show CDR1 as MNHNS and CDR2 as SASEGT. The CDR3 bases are TGTGCCAGCAGTGAAGAGGTTACAGATACGCAGTATTTT. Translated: CASSEEVTDTQYF.

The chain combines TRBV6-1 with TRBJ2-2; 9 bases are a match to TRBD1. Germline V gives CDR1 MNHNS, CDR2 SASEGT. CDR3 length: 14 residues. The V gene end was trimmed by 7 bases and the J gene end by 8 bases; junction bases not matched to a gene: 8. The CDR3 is CASKENRGPGELFF. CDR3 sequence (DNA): TGTGCCAGCAAGGAAAACAGGGGGCCTGGGGAGCTGTTTTTT.

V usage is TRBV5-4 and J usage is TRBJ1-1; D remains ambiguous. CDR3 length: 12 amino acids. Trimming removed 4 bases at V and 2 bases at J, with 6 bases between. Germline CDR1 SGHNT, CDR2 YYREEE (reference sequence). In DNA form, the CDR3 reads TGTGCCAGCAGCAAAATTAACACTGAAGCTTTCTTT. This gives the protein CASSKINTEAFF.

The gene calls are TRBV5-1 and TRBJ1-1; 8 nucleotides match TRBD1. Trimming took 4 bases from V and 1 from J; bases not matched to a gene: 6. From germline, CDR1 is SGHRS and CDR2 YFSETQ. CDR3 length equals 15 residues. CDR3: CASSLQGDGNTEAFF. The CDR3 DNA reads TGCGCCAGCAGCCTACAGGGGGATGGGAACACTGAAGCTTTCTTT.

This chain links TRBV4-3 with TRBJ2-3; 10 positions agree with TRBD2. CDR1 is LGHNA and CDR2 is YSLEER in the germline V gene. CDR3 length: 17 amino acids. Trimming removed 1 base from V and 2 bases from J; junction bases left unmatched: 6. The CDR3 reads CASSQVIAGGSTDTQYF. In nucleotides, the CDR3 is TGCGCCAGCAGCCAAGTCATAGCGGGGGGATCCACAGATACGCAGTATTTT.

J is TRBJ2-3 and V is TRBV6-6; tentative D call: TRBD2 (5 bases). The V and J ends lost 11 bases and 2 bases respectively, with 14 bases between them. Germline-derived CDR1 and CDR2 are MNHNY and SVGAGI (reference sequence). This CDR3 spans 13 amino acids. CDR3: CAGKDGNTDTQYF. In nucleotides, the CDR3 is TGTGCCGGAAAGGACGGGAACACAGATACGCAGTATTTT.

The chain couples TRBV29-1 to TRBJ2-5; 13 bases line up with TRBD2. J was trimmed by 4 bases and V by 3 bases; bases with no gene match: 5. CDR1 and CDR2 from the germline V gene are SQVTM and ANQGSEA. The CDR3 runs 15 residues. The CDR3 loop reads CSVERLAGGGETQYF. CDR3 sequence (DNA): TGCAGCGTTGAGCGACTAGCGGGGGGCGGAGAGACCCAGTACTTC.

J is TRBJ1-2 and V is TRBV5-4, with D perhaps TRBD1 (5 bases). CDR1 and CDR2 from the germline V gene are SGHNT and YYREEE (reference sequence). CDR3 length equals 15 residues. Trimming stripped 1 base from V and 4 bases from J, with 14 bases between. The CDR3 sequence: CASSLRGRPSYGYTF. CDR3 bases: TGTGCCAGCAGCTTGCGGGGACGCCCTAGCTATGGCTACACCTTC.

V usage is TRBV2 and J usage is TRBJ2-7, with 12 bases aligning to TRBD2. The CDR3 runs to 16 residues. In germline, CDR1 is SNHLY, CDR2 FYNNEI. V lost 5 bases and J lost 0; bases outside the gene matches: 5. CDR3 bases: TGTGCCAGCAGTCATACTAGCGGGGGGTACTCCTACGAGCAGTACTTC. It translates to CASSHTSGGYSYEQYF.

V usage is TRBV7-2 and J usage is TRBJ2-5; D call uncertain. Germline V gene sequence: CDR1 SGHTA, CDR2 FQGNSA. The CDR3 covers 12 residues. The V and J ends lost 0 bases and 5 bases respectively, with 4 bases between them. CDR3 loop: CASSLARETQYF. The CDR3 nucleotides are TGTGCCAGCAGCTTAGCCCGGGAGACCCAGTACTTC.

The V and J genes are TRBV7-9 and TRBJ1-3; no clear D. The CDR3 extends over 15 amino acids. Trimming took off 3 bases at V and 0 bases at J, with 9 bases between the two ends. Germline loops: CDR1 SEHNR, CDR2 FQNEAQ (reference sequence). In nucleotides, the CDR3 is TGTGCCAGCAGCTTTGGCGGTGCCTCTGGAAACACCATATATTTT. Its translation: CASSFGGASGNTIYF.

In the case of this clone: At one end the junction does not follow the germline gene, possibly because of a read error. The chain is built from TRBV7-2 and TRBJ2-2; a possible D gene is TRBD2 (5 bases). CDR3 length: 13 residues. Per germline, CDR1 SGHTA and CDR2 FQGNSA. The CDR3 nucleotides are TGTGCCAGCAGCCTCCAGAACACCGGGGAGCTGGTTTTT. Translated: CASSLQNTGELVF.

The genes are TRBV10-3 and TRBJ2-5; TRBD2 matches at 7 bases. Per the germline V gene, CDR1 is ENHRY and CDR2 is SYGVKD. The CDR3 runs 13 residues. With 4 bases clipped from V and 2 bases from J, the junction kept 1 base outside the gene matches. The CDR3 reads CAISGGGQETQYF. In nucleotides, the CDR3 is TGTGCCATCAGTGGGGGGGGGCAAGAGACCCAGTACTTC.

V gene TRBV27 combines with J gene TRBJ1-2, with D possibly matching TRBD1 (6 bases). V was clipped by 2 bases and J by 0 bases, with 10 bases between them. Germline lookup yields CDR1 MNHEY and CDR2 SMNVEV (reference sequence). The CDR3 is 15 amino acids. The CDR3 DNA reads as TGTGCCAGCAGTTTAACGAGGGGGACTAACTATGGCTACACCTTC. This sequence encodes CASSLTRGTNYGYTF.

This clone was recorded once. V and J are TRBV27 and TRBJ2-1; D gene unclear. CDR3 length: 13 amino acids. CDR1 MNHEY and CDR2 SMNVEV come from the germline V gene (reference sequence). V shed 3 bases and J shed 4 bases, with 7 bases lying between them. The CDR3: CASSFEVYNEQFF. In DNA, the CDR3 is TGTGCCAGCAGTTTTGAGGTTTACAATGAGCAGTTCTTC.

CDR3: CASSLAWGSTNEKLFF. The CDR3 DNA follows: TGCGCCAGCAGCTTAGCTTGGGGGTCAACTAATGAAAAACTGTTTTTT. This sequence joins TRBV5-1 and TRBJ1-4; tentatively, D is TRBD1 (5 bases). CDR3 size: 16 residues. Deletions cut 2 bases from V and 0 bases from J, with 11 bases between. Germline V gives CDR1 SGHRS, CDR2 YFSETQ.

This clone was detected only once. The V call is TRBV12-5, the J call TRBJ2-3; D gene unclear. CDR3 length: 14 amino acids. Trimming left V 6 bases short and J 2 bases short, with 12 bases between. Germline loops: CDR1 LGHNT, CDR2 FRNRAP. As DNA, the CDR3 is TGTGCTAGTGGCCAAAGGCTGCTCACAGATACGCAGTATTTT. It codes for CASGQRLLTDTQYF.

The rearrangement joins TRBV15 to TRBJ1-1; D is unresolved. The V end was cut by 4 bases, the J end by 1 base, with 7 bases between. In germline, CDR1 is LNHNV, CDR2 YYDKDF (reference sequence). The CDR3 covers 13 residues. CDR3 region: CATSKQPNTEAFF. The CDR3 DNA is TGTGCCACCAGCAAACAGCCGAACACTGAAGCTTTCTTT.

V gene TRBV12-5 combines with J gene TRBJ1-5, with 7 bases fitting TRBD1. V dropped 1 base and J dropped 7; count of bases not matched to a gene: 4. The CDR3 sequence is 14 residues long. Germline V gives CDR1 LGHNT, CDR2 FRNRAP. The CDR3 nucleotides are TGTGCTAGTGGTTTGGGACAGGGAAGGCAGCCCCAGCATTTT. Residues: CASGLGQGRQPQHF. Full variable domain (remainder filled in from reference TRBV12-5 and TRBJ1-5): DARVTQTPRHKVTEMGQEVTMRCQPILGHNTVFWYRQTMMQGLELLAYFRNRAPLDDSGMPKDRFSAEMPDATLATLKIQPSEPRDSAVYFCASGLGQGRQPQHFGDGTRLSIL.

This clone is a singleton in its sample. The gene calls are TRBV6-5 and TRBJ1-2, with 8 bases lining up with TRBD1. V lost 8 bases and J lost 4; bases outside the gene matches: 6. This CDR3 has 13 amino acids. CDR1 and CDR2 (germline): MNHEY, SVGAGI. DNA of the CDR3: TGTGCCAGCCGGACAGGGATGGGCTATGGCTACACCTTC. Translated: CASRTGMGYGYTF.

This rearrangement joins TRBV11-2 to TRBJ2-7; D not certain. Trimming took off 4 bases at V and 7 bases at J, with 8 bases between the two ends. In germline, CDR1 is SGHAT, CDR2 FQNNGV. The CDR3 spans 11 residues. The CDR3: CASSSSREQYF. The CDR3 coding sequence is TGTGCCAGCAGCTCCTCTCGGGAGCAGTACTTC.